Below, one TCR beta chain is given with its context. Its antigen is undetermined. Profiling relied on immunoSEQ multiplex PCR, and the TCRdb table lists in-frame clones only, not all of them. The sample lists millions of clones; about 94% were seen once. The data derive from a study of shared clonotypes between healthy human individuals. CDR3 length: 13 residues. Germline assignment: CDR1 MNHNS and CDR2 SASEGT. After removal of 7 bases from V and 3 bases from J, the junction contained 6 bases not matched to a gene. Positively selected for CCR7, the CD45RO-negative cells used as naive CD8 cells excluded terminally differentiated effector memory CD45RA+ cells. All donors were healthy HIV-negative adults lacking recent acute infections or vaccinations. Study results and limitations: In this cohort, only blood was sampled, and tissue repertoires likely differ. Naive CD4 clonotype sharing across several donors was about 5.3%. A small donor pool kept down the genetic and exposure-history diversity that was represented.

The sample was naive CD8+ T cells sorted from blood. The chain links TRBV6-1 to TRBJ2-7; 7 bases agree with TRBD1. This receptor was identified in a man in his late teens or twenties in good health. Written as DNA, the CDR3 is TGTGCCAGCAATCACAGGGGAGACTACGAGCAGTACTTC. Protein sequence: CASNHRGDYEQYF.